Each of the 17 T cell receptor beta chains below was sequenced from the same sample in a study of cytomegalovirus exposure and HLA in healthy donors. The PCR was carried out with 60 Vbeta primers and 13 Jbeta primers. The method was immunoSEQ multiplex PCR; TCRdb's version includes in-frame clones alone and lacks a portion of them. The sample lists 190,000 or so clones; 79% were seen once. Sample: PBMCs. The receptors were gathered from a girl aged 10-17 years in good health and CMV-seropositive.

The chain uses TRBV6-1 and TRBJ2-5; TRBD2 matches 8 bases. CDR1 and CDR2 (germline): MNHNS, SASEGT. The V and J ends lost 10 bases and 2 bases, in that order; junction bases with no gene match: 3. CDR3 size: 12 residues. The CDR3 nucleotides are TGTGCCACCCGGGGGGGACAAGAGACCCAGTACTTC. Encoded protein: CATRGGQETQYF.

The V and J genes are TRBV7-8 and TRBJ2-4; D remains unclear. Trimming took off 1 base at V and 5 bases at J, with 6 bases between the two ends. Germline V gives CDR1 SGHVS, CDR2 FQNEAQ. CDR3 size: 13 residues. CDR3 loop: CASSLDVENIQYF. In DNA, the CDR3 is TGTGCCAGCAGCTTAGACGTAGAAAACATTCAGTACTTC.

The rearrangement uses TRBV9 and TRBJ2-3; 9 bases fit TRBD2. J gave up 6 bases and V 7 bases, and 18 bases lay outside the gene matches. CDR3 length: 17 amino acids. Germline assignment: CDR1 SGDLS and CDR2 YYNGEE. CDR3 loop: CASAPGGGGAVKDTQYF. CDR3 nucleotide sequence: TGTGCCAGCGCCCCGGGGGGCGGGGGGGCAGTAAAGGATACGCAGTATTTT. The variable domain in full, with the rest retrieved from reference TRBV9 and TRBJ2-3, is DSGVTQTPKHLITATGQRVTLRCSPRSGDLSVYWYQQSLDQGLQFLIQYYNGEERAKGNILERFSAQQFPDLHSELNLSSLELGDSALYFCASAPGGGGAVKDTQYFGPGTRLTVL.

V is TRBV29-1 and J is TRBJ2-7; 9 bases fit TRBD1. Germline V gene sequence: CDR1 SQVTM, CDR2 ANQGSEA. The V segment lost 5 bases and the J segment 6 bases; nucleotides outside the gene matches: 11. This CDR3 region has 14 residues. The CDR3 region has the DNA TGCAGCGTTTTGACAGGGGGAGACCAGGGCGAGCAGTACTTC. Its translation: CSVLTGGDQGEQYF.

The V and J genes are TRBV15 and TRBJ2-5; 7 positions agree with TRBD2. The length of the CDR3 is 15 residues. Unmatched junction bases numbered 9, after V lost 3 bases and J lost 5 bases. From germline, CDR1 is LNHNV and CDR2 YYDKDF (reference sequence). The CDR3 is CATSSVGVRGETQYF. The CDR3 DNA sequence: TGTGCCACCAGCAGTGTTGGGGTGCGGGGGGAGACCCAGTACTTC.

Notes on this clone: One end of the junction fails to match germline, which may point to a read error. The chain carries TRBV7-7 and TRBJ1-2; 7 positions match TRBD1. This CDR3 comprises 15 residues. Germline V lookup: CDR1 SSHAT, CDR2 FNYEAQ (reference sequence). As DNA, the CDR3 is TGTGCCAGCACCCCAGAACGGGACAGCATCTATGGCCACACCTTC. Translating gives CASTPERDSIYGHTF.

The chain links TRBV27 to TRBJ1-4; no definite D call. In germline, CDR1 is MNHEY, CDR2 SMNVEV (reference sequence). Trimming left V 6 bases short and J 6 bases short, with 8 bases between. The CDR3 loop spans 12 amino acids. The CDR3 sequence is CASRGGHEKLFF. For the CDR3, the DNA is TGTGCCAGCAGGGGAGGGCATGAAAAACTGTTTTTT.

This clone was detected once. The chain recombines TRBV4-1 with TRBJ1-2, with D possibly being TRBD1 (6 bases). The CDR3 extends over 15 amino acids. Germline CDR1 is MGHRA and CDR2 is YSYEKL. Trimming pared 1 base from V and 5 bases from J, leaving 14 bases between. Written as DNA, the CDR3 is TGCGCCAGCAGCCAAGCGTCGCAGGGGACGTATGGCTACACCTTC. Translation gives CASSQASQGTYGYTF.

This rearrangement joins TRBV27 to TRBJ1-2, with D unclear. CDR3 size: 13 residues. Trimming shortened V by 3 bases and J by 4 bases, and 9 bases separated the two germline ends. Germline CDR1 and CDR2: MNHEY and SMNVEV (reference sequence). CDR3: CASSLDGVYGYTF. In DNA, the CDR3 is TGTGCCAGCAGTTTGGACGGGGTCTATGGCTACACCTTC.

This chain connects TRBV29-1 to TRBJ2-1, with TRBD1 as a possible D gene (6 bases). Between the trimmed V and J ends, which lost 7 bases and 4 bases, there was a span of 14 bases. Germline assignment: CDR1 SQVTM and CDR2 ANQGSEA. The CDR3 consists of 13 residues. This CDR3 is CSGGQSLYNEQFF. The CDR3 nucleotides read TGCAGCGGTGGACAGAGCTTATACAATGAGCAGTTCTTC.

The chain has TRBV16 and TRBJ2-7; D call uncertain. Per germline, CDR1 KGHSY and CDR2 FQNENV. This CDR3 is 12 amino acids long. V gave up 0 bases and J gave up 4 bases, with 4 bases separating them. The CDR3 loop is CASSQSLYEQYF. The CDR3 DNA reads TGTGCCAGCAGCCAATCTCTATACGAGCAGTACTTC.

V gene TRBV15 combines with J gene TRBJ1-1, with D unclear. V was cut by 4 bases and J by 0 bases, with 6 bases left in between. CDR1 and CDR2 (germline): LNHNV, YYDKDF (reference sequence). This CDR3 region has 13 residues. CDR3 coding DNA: TGTGCCACCAGCATCGCAGTGAACACTGAAGCTTTCTTT. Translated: CATSIAVNTEAFF.

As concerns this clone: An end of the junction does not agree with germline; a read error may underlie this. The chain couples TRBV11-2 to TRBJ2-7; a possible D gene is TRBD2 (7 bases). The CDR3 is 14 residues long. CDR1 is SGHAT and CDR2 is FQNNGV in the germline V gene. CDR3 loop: CASSLDMAGAMMNF. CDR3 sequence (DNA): TGTGCCAGCAGCTTAGATATGGCGGGGGCCATGATGAACTTC.

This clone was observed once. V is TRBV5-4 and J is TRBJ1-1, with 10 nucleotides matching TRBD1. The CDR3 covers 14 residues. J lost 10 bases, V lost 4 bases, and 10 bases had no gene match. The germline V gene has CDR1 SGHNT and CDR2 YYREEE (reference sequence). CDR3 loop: CASSPTPGQGTAFF. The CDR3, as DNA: TGTGCCAGCAGCCCGACACCGGGACAGGGGACAGCTTTCTTT.

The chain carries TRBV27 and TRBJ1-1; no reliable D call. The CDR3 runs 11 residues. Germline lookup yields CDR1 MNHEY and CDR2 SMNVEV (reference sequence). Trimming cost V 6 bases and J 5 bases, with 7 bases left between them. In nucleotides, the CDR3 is TGTGCCAGCAGCACGGGGACTGAAGCTTTCTTT. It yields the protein CASSTGTEAFF.

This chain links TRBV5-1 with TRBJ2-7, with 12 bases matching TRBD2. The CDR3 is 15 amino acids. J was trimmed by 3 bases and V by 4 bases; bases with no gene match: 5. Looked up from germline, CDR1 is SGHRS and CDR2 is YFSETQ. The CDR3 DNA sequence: TGCGCCAGCAGCCAACTAGCGGGGGGTGACTACGAGCAGTACTTC. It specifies CASSQLAGGDYEQYF.

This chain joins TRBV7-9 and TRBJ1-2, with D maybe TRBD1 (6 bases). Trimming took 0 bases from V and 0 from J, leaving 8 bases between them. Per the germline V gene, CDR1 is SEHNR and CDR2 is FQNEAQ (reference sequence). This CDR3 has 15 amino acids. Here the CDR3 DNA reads TGTGCCAGCAGCTTAGCGGGGGCCTCTAACTATGGCTACACCTTC. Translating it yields CASSLAGASNYGYTF.